Listed below are T cell receptor beta chains from one sample, sequenced in a study of cytomegalovirus exposure and HLA in healthy donors. Data came from immunoSEQ multiplex PCR; TCRdb stores just in-frame clones and leaves some out. The sample consists of 70,000 to 95,000 clones, 80% of them appearing once. Source material: PBMCs. The receptors were sampled from a man between 18 and 35 years old in good health and CMV-seronegative. The CDR3 runs from the conserved cysteine through the conserved F or W. A D gene is named only where the DNA matches it firmly. Only part of the rows carry a size: once, few, many, or a class if the clone is expanded.

TGTGCCAGCAGTCTTACAGGGGTTGACTACACCTTC	CASSLTGVDYTF	TRBV27	TRBD1	12	few	TRBJ1-2
TGTGCCAGCAGCTTCACAGGGGCGAACACTGAAGCTTTCTTT	CASSFTGANTEAFF	TRBV11-2	TRBD1	14	few	TRBJ1-1
TGCGCCAGCAGCCAAGAAGGGGGAACTCATTACTACGAGCAGTACTTC	CASSQEGGTHYYEQYF	TRBV4-1	.	16	once	TRBJ2-7
TGTGCCAGTAGCGCAGGAAAGTCTGGGGCCAACGTCCTGACTTTC	CASSAGKSGANVLTF	TRBV19	.	15	.	TRBJ2-6
TGTGCCAGCAGCGAGGGAGGGACCCCCTCTGGGGCCAACGTCCTGACTTTC	CASSEGGTPSGANVLTF	TRBV5-5	TRBD2	17	once	TRBJ2-6
TGTGCCAGCAGCCAAAACCCCGGGACAGATTACTACGAGCAGTACTTC	CASSQNPGTDYYEQYF	TRBV5-6	TRBD1	16	.	TRBJ2-7
TGTGCCAGCAGGGGGTCTCCGGGATCCTACGAGCAGTACTTC	CASRGSPGSYEQYF	TRBV2	.	14	.	TRBJ2-7
TGTGCCATCAGGGACAGCTCTGGAAACACCATATATTTT	CAIRDSSGNTIYF	TRBV10-3	.	13	.	TRBJ1-3
TGTGCCAGCAGTGAAATTGGGGACAGAGAACAGTATTTTCGGGGGAATCAGCCCCAGCATTTT	CASSEIGDREQYFRGNQPQHF	TRBV6-1	TRBD1	21	.	TRBJ1-5
TGCAGCGTACTCCGGGACAGGGCCACTGAAGCTTTCTTT	CSVLRDRATEAFF	TRBV29-1	TRBD1	13	once	TRBJ1-1
TGTGCCAGTAGTGAAGGACTAGCGGTGAGCACAGATACGCAGTATTTT	CASSEGLAVSTDTQYF	TRBV19	TRBD2	16	few	TRBJ2-3
TGTGCCAGCAGCTTGGCTAGCGGAGACGAGCAGTACTTC	CASSLASGDEQYF	TRBV7-2	TRBD2	13	few	TRBJ2-7
TGTGCCAGCAGCTTTGACATTGGGCCCTATGGCTACACCTTC	CASSFDIGPYGYTF	TRBV7-8	.	14	.	TRBJ1-2
TGTGCCAGCAGGGCAGAGAACACTGAAGCTTTCTTT	CASRAENTEAFF	TRBV7-3	.	12	.	TRBJ1-1
TGTGCCACCAGCAGAGATCTCGGGACAGGGCGTGAAAAACTGTTTTTT	CATSRDLGTGREKLFF	TRBV15	TRBD1	16	few	TRBJ1-4
TGTGCCAGCCTTAAAACAGGGGGGAGTACTCAGCCCCAGCATTTT	CASLKTGGSTQPQHF	TRBV2	TRBD1	15	.	TRBJ1-5
TGTGCCAGCAGTTTTTATGAGACCCAGTACTTC	CASSFYETQYF	TRBV28	.	11	.	TRBJ2-5
TGTGCCAGCAGTTCTCCGGGACAGGGGTCAACTGAAGCTTTCTTT	CASSSPGQGSTEAFF	TRBV6-5	TRBD1	15	.	TRBJ1-1
TGTGCCGCGGGGAATTCACCCCTCCACTTT	CAAGNSPLHF	TRBV30	.	10	.	TRBJ1-6
TGTGCCAGCAGCTTAAGGGGCAGGGAATCCCGCTCCTACAATGAGCAGTTCTTC	CASSLRGRESRSYNEQFF	TRBV7-9	.	18	once	TRBJ2-1
TGCGCCAGCAGCCCCACCCAGATAAACACTGAAGCTTTCTTT	CASSPTQINTEAFF	TRBV5-1	.	14	few	TRBJ1-1
TGTGCCAGCAGCTTGGGGGTCGGGGATGGCTACACCTTC	CASSLGVGDGYTF	TRBV5-4	.	13	.	TRBJ1-2
TGTGCCAGCAGCGCTCGGGGGGTTCAAAGCACAGATACGCAGTATTTT	CASSARGVQSTDTQYF	TRBV9	TRBD2	16	once	TRBJ2-3
TGTGCCAGCAGCTTAAATCGGGGGGCGGGTACGCAGTATTTT	CASSLNRGAGTQYF	TRBV7-2	.	14	few	TRBJ2-3
TGTGCCAGCAGTCGGGACAGGGAGGAAAAACTGTTTTTT	CASSRDREEKLFF	TRBV2	TRBD1	13	.	TRBJ1-4
TGTGCCAGCAGCGCCATTCGGGGAAACACCATATATTTT	CASSAIRGNTIYF	TRBV6-6	.	13	.	TRBJ1-3
TGCGCCAGCAGCTTGGAGGGGACGAACACCGGGGAGCTGTTTTTT	CASSLEGTNTGELFF	TRBV5-1	.	15	.	TRBJ2-2
TGCGCCAGCAGTGAAGAGGGGCGGGGGGGCGGAGATGAGCAGTTCTTC	CASSEEGRGGGDEQFF	TRBV10-2	TRBD2	16	.	TRBJ2-1
TGCGCCAGCAGTCAATCTGGAAATAGCGGGGGTGGTGAGCAGTTCTTC	CASSQSGNSGGGEQFF	TRBV23-1	TRBD2	16	few	TRBJ2-1
TGTGCCAGCTCACCACCTTTAATCGGGGACAGTAGAACGATTATCGGACAAGAGACCCAGTACTTC	CASSPPLIGDSRTIIGQETQYF	TRBV18	TRBD1	22	.	TRBJ2-5
TGTGCCAGCTCACCCCGCGATACAGGGGACAGGGGGCTGGTGGATGGCTACACCTTC	CASSPRDTGDRGLVDGYTF	TRBV18	TRBD1	19	.	TRBJ1-2
TGTGCCAGCAGCCCCAGACCAGCGGGGGGGCCTGAGCAGTTCTTC	CASSPRPAGGPEQFF	TRBV13	TRBD2	15	.	TRBJ2-1
TGTGCCAGCAGCTCAGACAGGCAAAAAGAGACCCAGTACTTC	CASSSDRQKETQYF	TRBV7-9	.	14	.	TRBJ2-5
TGTGCCAGCAGTGAATTCCAGGGAGGGAGGAACACTGAAGCTTTCTTT	CASSEFQGGRNTEAFF	TRBV25-1	.	16	.	TRBJ1-1
TGCGCCAGCAGCCAAGGAGGACAGGGCTTGAACACTGAAGCTTTCTTT	CASSQGGQGLNTEAFF	TRBV4-1	TRBD1	16	.	TRBJ1-1
TGTGCCAGCAACCCCGGGACAGGGCACGGCTACACCTTC	CASNPGTGHGYTF	TRBV5-4	TRBD1	13	few	TRBJ1-2
TGTGCCAGCAGTTTCCCCCAAAAGGGGCGCGCTGGAAACACCATATATTTT	CASSFPQKGRAGNTIYF	TRBV28	.	17	once	TRBJ1-3
TGTGCCAGTAGTACCACAGGGGACAATCAGCCCCAGCATTTT	CASSTTGDNQPQHF	TRBV19	TRBD1	14	.	TRBJ1-5
TGCGCCAGCAGTCAATCGCCCGGACAGGGGTGGTCCTACGAGCAGTACTTC	CASSQSPGQGWSYEQYF	TRBV23-1	TRBD1	17	.	TRBJ2-7
TGTGCCAGCAACGGCGGGGGGGGATCAGATACGCAGTATTTT	CASNGGGGSDTQYF	TRBV6-4	TRBD2	14	.	TRBJ2-3
TGCGCCAGCAAGCTACTAGCGGGGGTAAAAGATACGCAGTATTTT	CASKLLAGVKDTQYF	TRBV5-1	TRBD2	15	.	TRBJ2-3
TGTGCTAGTGGTTTGGGCTCGGCCCGCGGGACGGGCCAGCCCCAGCATTTT	CASGLGSARGTGQPQHF	TRBV12-5	.	17	.	TRBJ1-5
TGCGCCAGCAGCCAAGGGGAACAGGTACTCTACGAGCAGTACTTC	CASSQGEQVLYEQYF	TRBV4-1	.	15	.	TRBJ2-7
TGCGCCAGCAGCCAAGAGGGAGCGGGGGGCTCCTACGAGCAGTACTTC	CASSQEGAGGSYEQYF	TRBV4-1	TRBD2	16	once	TRBJ2-7
TGTGCTAGTGGAGCAGGGGGCCAGGAGACCCAGTACTTC	CASGAGGQETQYF	TRBV12-5	TRBD1	13	.	TRBJ2-5
TGTGCCAGCAGCTTCGCAGGGGTAAAAAAGGAAATGGTCACAGATACGCAGTATTTT	CASSFAGVKKEMVTDTQYF	TRBV5-6	.	19	.	TRBJ2-3
TGTGCCAGCAGCTTAGGGTCAGGGGTCGCAGATACGCAGTATTTT	CASSLGSGVADTQYF	TRBV13	.	15	.	TRBJ2-3
TGCGCCAGCAGCTTGGGGACTAGCGGGGCCTCCACAGATACGCAGTATTTT	CASSLGTSGASTDTQYF	TRBV5-1	TRBD2	17	.	TRBJ2-3
TGTGCCAGCAGGCTACAGGACACCGGGGAGCTGTTTTTT	CASRLQDTGELFF	TRBV11-3	.	13	.	TRBJ2-2
TGTGCCAGTAGTATAGTACCCTCCTTGACAGGCCAGAACACTGAAGCTTTCTTT	CASSIVPSLTGQNTEAFF	TRBV19	.	18	.	TRBJ1-1
TGCGCCAGCAGGCAAACAGGGTCTAACGAGCAGTACTTC	CASRQTGSNEQYF	TRBV4-1	.	13	.	TRBJ2-7
TGTGCCAGCAGCTTACAGGGGCTGAGCGGCTACACCTTC	CASSLQGLSGYTF	TRBV11-1	.	13	.	TRBJ1-2
TGTGCCAGCAGTTTATTTACAGGGCTCTCCTACGAGCAGTACTTC	CASSLFTGLSYEQYF	TRBV27	.	15	.	TRBJ2-7
TGTGCCAGCAGTGAATTTCCCGGGACAGGGGTGGGAGGGGGTACGCAGTATTTT	CASSEFPGTGVGGGTQYF	TRBV6-1	TRBD1	18	once	TRBJ2-3
TGTGCCAGCAGCCCTAACAGGGCCACCGGGGAGCTGTTTTTT	CASSPNRATGELFF	TRBV7-7	.	14	.	TRBJ2-2